The clone carrying this T cell receptor (beta chain) was counted ten times or more. Its antigen is still unknown. Template switching added a universal primer binding site, and final cDNA carried unique molecular identifiers. Using its own MiXCR run on the 5' RACE reads, TCRdb lists one record per CDR3 protein. The sample has 500,000 or so distinct CDR3 sequences, roughly an eighth seen once. This specimen belongs to a study of identical twins. Study-level findings and limits: Memory repertoires lacked the insertion deficit that abundant cord blood beta clonotypes showed. Twin pairs' shared out-of-frame alpha sequences were enriched in low generation probability. Invariant T cells like MAIT and iNKT could partly confound the zero-insertion analyses.

Trimming took 6 bases from V and 6 from J, leaving 8 bases between them. The CDR3 consists of 13 residues. Germline lookup yields CDR1 KGHDR and CDR2 SFDVKD. These same records also appear under a second study, on yellow fever vaccine responses in identical twins.

Input material: CD4+ T cells sorted from blood. The gene calls are TRBV24-1 and TRBJ1-6; D uncertain. This receptor was taken from a woman younger than 35 in good health. The CDR3 DNA follows: TGTGCCACCAGTCAAACAGCTAATTCACCCCTCCACTTT. Translating it yields CATSQTANSPLHF.